A selection of T cell receptor beta chains follows, all from one sample in a study of vaccination effects on CD4 cells after COVID-19. The antigens of these receptors remain unknown. Method: immunoSEQ multiplex PCR; TCRdb's copy keeps in-frame clones and lacks some. The top ten clones hold 3.7% of a sample with around 66,000 clones, about 80% of them seen once. The sequences come from CD4+ T cells from PBMCs cultured with HCoV-OC43 spike peptides, collected before COVID-19 vaccination. These receptors were obtained from a human donor who received a COVID-19 vaccine. The CDR3 runs from the conserved cysteine through the conserved F or W. The D gene is left open where the match is weak. The size of a clone is reported for some rows only, either as once, few or many, or as a class for expanded clones.

TRBV2	NA	NA	TRBJ2-5	CASSATGTTQETQYF	TGTGCCAGCAGTGCCACAGGGACCACCCAAGAGACCCAGTACTTC
TRBV6-5	TRBD2	NA	TRBJ2-1	CASRASGGVHNEQFF	TGTGCCAGCAGGGCATCCGGGGGGGTTCACAATGAGCAGTTCTTC
TRBV28	NA	NA	TRBJ1-2	CASSLIGQGTANYGYTF	TGTGCCAGCAGTTTAATTGGTCAGGGGACCGCTAACTATGGCTACACCTTC
TRBV5-1	NA	NA	TRBJ2-6	CASSLQRAGGANVLTF	TGCGCCAGCAGCTTGCAGAGGGCTGGTGGGGCCAACGTCCTGACTTTC
TRBV7-3	NA	NA	TRBJ2-1	CASSSTGTIGDEQFF	TGTGCCAGCAGCTCCACTGGGACAATTGGCGATGAGCAGTTCTTC
TRBV19	TRBD1	NA	TRBJ1-1	CASSVRGVTEAFF	TGTGCCAGTAGTGTCAGGGGGGTCACTGAAGCTTTCTTT
TRBV10-1	NA	NA	TRBJ1-1	CASSETTPNTEAFF	TGCGCCAGCAGTGAAACTACACCGAACACTGAAGCTTTCTTT
TRBV28	NA	NA	TRBJ2-2	CASSFSRWNTGELFF	TGTGCCAGCAGTTTCTCCCGGTGGAACACCGGGGAGCTGTTTTTT
TRBV18	NA	NA	TRBJ1-1	CASSPNTQTAVNTEAFF	TGTGCCAGCTCCCCAAACACCCAGACAGCGGTAAACACTGAAGCTTTCTTT
TRBV18	NA	NA	TRBJ1-2	CASSPELSSYGYTF	TGTGCCAGCTCACCAGAGTTATCTTCTTATGGCTACACCTTC
TRBV12-5	NA	NA	TRBJ2-5	CASGLVLSSGGETQYF	TGTGCTAGTGGTTTGGTTTTGTCGTCCGGAGGGGAGACCCAGTACTTC
TRBV7-9	NA	NA	TRBJ2-3	CASSLTLTGDTQYF	TGTGCCAGCAGCTTAACTCTTACGGGGGATACGCAGTATTTT
TRBV5-6	NA	once	TRBJ1-6	CASSLQWDKIYNSPLHF	TGTGCCAGCAGCTTGCAGTGGGACAAAATATATAATTCACCCCTCCACTTT